The rows below give T cell receptor beta chains drawn from one sample of a study of T cell responses to AZD1222 COVID-19 vaccine. The method was immunoSEQ multiplex PCR; TCRdb's version includes in-frame clones alone and lacks a portion of them. Of about 120,000 clones in the sample, 70% to 90% were seen once. Sequences were derived from peripheral blood, sampled on day 0 of AZD1222 vaccination. These receptors came from an adult in good health. Both conserved end residues are part of each CDR3. D genes are given only for firm matches. The size of a clone is reported for some rows only, either as once, few or many, or as a class for expanded clones.

>TRBV11-2|TRBJ1-2|NA|NA
TGTGCCAGCAGCCCTACAGGGAACTATGGCTACACCTTC
CASSPTGNYGYTF
>TRBV18|TRBJ1-4|NA|NA
TGTGCCAGCTCACCAGAGGGTAGCGGAAAACTGTTTTTT
CASSPEGSGKLFF
>TRBV18|TRBJ2-7|NA|NA
TGTGCCAGCTCACCGAGCACGGAAACCTACGAGCAGTACTTC
CASSPSTETYEQYF
>TRBV4-3|TRBJ2-7|few|NA
TGCGCCAGCAGCCAAGAAACAGGAAGCGACGAGCAGTACTTC
CASSQETGSDEQYF
>TRBV9|TRBJ2-3|NA|NA
TGTGCCAGCAGCGTTCTAGCTGGGACGACTTCAGATACGCAGTATTTT
CASSVLAGTTSDTQYF
>TRBV6-5|TRBJ2-5|NA|NA
TGTGCCAGCAGCCTTGACAGTAAAGAGACCCAGTACTTC
CASSLDSKETQYF
>TRBV5-4|TRBJ1-6|NA|NA
TGTGCCAGCAGCTATGACCCAGCGCCTTATAATTCACCCCTCCACTTT
CASSYDPAPYNSPLHF
>TRBV28|TRBJ1-2|NA|TRBD1
TGTGCCAGCAGTCTCACAGGGGCTCAGGACTATGGCTACACCTTC
CASSLTGAQDYGYTF
>TRBV7-7|TRBJ2-5|NA|TRBD2
TGTGCCAGCAGTGACGGACTAGCGGGGGGGCAAGAGACCCAGTACTTC
CASSDGLAGGQETQYF
>TRBV4-3|TRBJ2-3|NA|TRBD2
TGCGCCAGCAGCCAATCCGGACTAGCGGGAGGTCCTGGGTATACGCAGTATTTT
CASSQSGLAGGPGYTQYF
>TRBV11-2|TRBJ2-7|NA|NA
TGTGCCAGCAGCTTATACGAGCAGTACTTC
CASSLYEQYF